The rows below give T cell receptor beta chains drawn from one sample of a study of early stage breast cancer tumors. Repertoires were generated with immunoSEQ multiplex PCR, while TCRdb's copy carries only in-frame clones and drops some. Among several thousand clones listed, roughly 67% were seen once. Input material: breast tumor tissue. The receptors derive from a person aged 45 to 59 with breast cancer. Each CDR3 is given with its conserved first and last residue. Fields, in order: D gene, CDR3 length, J gene, V gene, clone size, CDR3 DNA, CDR3 protein. A D gene is named only where the DNA matches it firmly. Size is stated for part of the rows, as once, few or many counts, or as a class when the clone is expanded.

D: NA
length: 16
J: TRBJ2-5
V: TRBV6-5
size: NA
DNA: TGTGCCAGCAGTTATATTCTTGGGGCGAGTGAAGAGACCCAGTACTTC
CDR3: CASSYILGASEETQYF

D: TRBD1
length: 15
J: TRBJ1-5
V: TRBV19
size: NA
DNA: TGTGCCAGTAGAAATACAGGGGCCGGCAATCAGCCCCAGCATTTT
CDR3: CASRNTGAGNQPQHF

D: TRBD2
length: 15
J: TRBJ2-1
V: TRBV6-1
size: NA
DNA: TGTGCCAGCAGTCAGGTTCGGGGGGGAGTCGATGAGCAGTTCTTC
CDR3: CASSQVRGGVDEQFF

D: NA
length: 16
J: TRBJ1-2
V: TRBV7-8
size: NA
DNA: TGTGCCAGCAGCTTAGCGCACGGAGCGACTAACTATGGCTACACCTTC
CDR3: CASSLAHGATNYGYTF

D: TRBD1
length: 15
J: TRBJ1-2
V: TRBV27
size: NA
DNA: TGTGCCAGCAGTTGGCGACAGGGGGTGACGGGTGGCTACACCTTC
CDR3: CASSWRQGVTGGYTF

D: TRBD2
length: 17
J: TRBJ2-3
V: TRBV7-2
size: NA
DNA: TGTGCCAGCAGCACCGGACTAGCGGGAGGGCGGAGTATTTCGCAGTATTTT
CDR3: CASSTGLAGGRSISQYF

D: TRBD1
length: 18
J: TRBJ1-1
V: TRBV18
size: NA
DNA: TGTGCCAGCTCATCCCGAGAAGGACAGGGCGGGGTGAACACTGAAGCTTTCTTT
CDR3: CASSSREGQGGVNTEAFF

D: NA
length: 15
J: TRBJ1-1
V: TRBV4-3
size: hyperexpanded
DNA: TGCGCCAGCAGCCAAACGCCAGGGGAGAACACTGAAGCTTTCTTT
CDR3: CASSQTPGENTEAFF

D: NA
length: 13
J: TRBJ1-5
V: TRBV6-1
size: once
DNA: TGTGCCAGCAGTATAGGGGGGAATCAGCCCCAGCATTTT
CDR3: CASSIGGNQPQHF

D: NA
length: 14
J: TRBJ1-1
V: TRBV19
size: NA
DNA: TGTGCCAGTAGTACTCCGTGGGGGGATACTGAAGCTTTCTTT
CDR3: CASSTPWGDTEAFF

D: NA
length: 15
J: TRBJ2-7
V: TRBV9
size: once
DNA: TGTGCCAGCAGCGTAGGGGCTAGGACCATCGACGAGCAGTACTTC
CDR3: CASSVGARTIDEQYF

D: TRBD1
length: 16
J: TRBJ1-2
V: TRBV6-5
size: few
DNA: TGTGCCAGCAGTTATGCGGGGACAGGGGAAGGGTATGGCTACACCTTC
CDR3: CASSYAGTGEGYGYTF

D: NA
length: 18
J: TRBJ1-2
V: TRBV27
size: NA
DNA: TGTGCCAGCAGTGGTGGATTTATAGCGGGGCGACGTGGGCATGGCTACACCTTC
CDR3: CASSGGFIAGRRGHGYTF

D: NA
length: 11
J: TRBJ1-3
V: TRBV6-1
size: large
DNA: TGTGCCGGAGGCTCTGGAAACACCATATATTTT
CDR3: CAGGSGNTIYF

D: NA
length: 13
J: TRBJ1-1
V: TRBV19
size: NA
DNA: TGTGCCAGTGCTCATAGACAGAGCACTGAAGCTTTCTTT
CDR3: CASAHRQSTEAFF

D: TRBD1
length: 16
J: TRBJ1-2
V: TRBV5-1
size: once
DNA: TGCGCCAGCAGCCAATCTCGGACAGGGCGACCCTATGGCTACACCTTC
CDR3: CASSQSRTGRPYGYTF

D: TRBD2
length: 15
J: TRBJ2-5
V: TRBV7-2
size: few
DNA: TGTGCCAGCAGCTGGTCTAGGCGGGGGGGAGAGACCCAGTACTTC
CDR3: CASSWSRRGGETQYF

D: NA
length: 14
J: TRBJ2-5
V: TRBV2
size: few
DNA: TGTGCCAGCAGTAAGGGGGTCCTCCAAGAGACCCAGTACTTC
CDR3: CASSKGVLQETQYF

D: TRBD1
length: 16
J: TRBJ1-2
V: TRBV23-1
size: few
DNA: TGCGCCAGCAGCCAATCTCGGACAGGGCGACCCTATGGCTACACCTTC
CDR3: CASSQSRTGRPYGYTF

D: TRBD2
length: 14
J: TRBJ2-7
V: TRBV7-9
size: NA
DNA: TGTGCCAGCAGCCACAAAAGCGGGAACCACGAGCAGTACTTC
CDR3: CASSHKSGNHEQYF

D: TRBD2
length: 14
J: TRBJ2-5
V: TRBV2
size: NA
DNA: TGTGCCAGCAGTTCCGGGACTATACAAGAGACCCAGTACTTC
CDR3: CASSSGTIQETQYF

D: NA
length: 15
J: TRBJ2-7
V: TRBV7-2
size: NA
DNA: TGTGCCAGCAGCTTAGGAAGGGACGGCTCCTACGAGCAGTACTTC
CDR3: CASSLGRDGSYEQYF

D: TRBD1
length: 15
J: TRBJ2-1
V: TRBV29-1
size: NA
DNA: TGCAGCGTTGTCCGACAGGGGGCTCTCTACAATGAGCAGTTCTTC
CDR3: CSVVRQGALYNEQFF

D: NA
length: 15
J: TRBJ2-1
V: TRBV5-1
size: NA
DNA: TGCGCCAGCAGCTTGACGGGGGAGCCCTACAATGAGCAGTTCTTC
CDR3: CASSLTGEPYNEQFF

D: TRBD1
length: 16
J: TRBJ1-1
V: TRBV5-1
size: NA
DNA: TGCGCCAGCAGGACGGGACAGGGGAGTATGAACACTGAAGCTTTCTTT
CDR3: CASRTGQGSMNTEAFF

D: TRBD1
length: 15
J: TRBJ2-7
V: TRBV6-5
size: NA
DNA: TGTGCCAGCAGTTCCCTAGAGACAGGGGCCTACGAGCAGTACTTC
CDR3: CASSSLETGAYEQYF

D: NA
length: 13
J: TRBJ2-2
V: TRBV19
size: few
DNA: TGTGCCAGTAGAGAACCGAACACCGGGGAGCTGTTTTTT
CDR3: CASREPNTGELFF

D: NA
length: 15
J: TRBJ1-5
V: TRBV6-5
size: NA
DNA: TGTGCCAGCAGTTCCTGGGACATTCGCAATCAGCCCCAGCATTTT
CDR3: CASSSWDIRNQPQHF

D: NA
length: 15
J: TRBJ2-2
V: TRBV5-4
size: once
DNA: TGTGCCAGCAGCTTGTGGGAAGCGAACACCGGGGAGCTGTTTTTT
CDR3: CASSLWEANTGELFF

D: TRBD1
length: 14
J: TRBJ2-3
V: TRBV6-1
size: NA
DNA: TGTGCCAGCAGTCCCAGGGGGCAGGTAGATACGCAGTATTTT
CDR3: CASSPRGQVDTQYF

D: TRBD1
length: 14
J: TRBJ2-3
V: TRBV6-1
size: NA
DNA: TGTGCCAGCAGAACGGACAGGGGCACAGATACGCAGTATTTT
CDR3: CASRTDRGTDTQYF

D: NA
length: 15
J: TRBJ1-4
V: TRBV7-6
size: NA
DNA: TGTGCCAGCAGCCCCGGACGTCCAACTAATGAAAAACTGTTTTTT
CDR3: CASSPGRPTNEKLFF

D: NA
length: 16
J: TRBJ1-6
V: TRBV28
size: NA
DNA: TGTGCCAGCAGTCCCCACGGGGAATCCTATAATTCACCCCTCCACTTT
CDR3: CASSPHGESYNSPLHF

D: NA
length: 10
J: TRBJ1-4
V: TRBV19
size: few
DNA: TGTGCCAGTAAGGATGAAAAACTGTTTTTT
CDR3: CASKDEKLFF

D: NA
length: 13
J: TRBJ2-1
V: TRBV19
size: NA
DNA: TGTGCCAGTAGTATTGGGGTCGCGGTTGAGCAGTTCTTC
CDR3: CASSIGVAVEQFF

D: NA
length: 13
J: TRBJ1-1
V: TRBV19
size: NA
DNA: TGTGCCAGTAGCGCACAGGGAGGCGCTGAAGCTTTCTTT
CDR3: CASSAQGGAEAFF

D: TRBD1
length: 15
J: TRBJ1-2
V: TRBV27
size: few
DNA: TGTGCCAGCAGCCCCGGGACAGCCGCTCCCTATGGCTACACCTTC
CDR3: CASSPGTAAPYGYTF